The T cell receptor (beta chain) under discussion was sequenced for a study of coeliac disease. Clones were sequenced by immunoSEQ multiplex PCR, and TCRdb holds only the in-frame ones, with some missing. The sample has roughly 7,900 clones, around 63% seen once. CDR1 is DFQATT and CDR2 is SNEGSKA in the germline V gene (reference sequence). V lost 5 bases to trimming and J lost 4 bases, with 9 bases between them. The CDR3 length is 11 residues. This sequence originates from a woman aged 60-75 years with active celiac disease. The chain carries TRBV20-1 and TRBJ2-7; maybe TRBD1 (6 bases). Sequencing used lamina propria lymphocytes from the gut. The CDR3 region is CSAEGEYEQYF. CDR3 DNA sequence: TGCAGTGCTGAGGGGGAGTACGAGCAGTACTTC.